The rows below give T cell receptor beta chains drawn from one sample of a study of tumor T cells in aggressive B-cell lymphoma. TCRdb's table, derived via immunoSEQ multiplex PCR, lists solely in-frame clones and lacks some. The sample has a few thousand clones; roughly 90% are singletons. The sequencing input was tumor tissue. All receptors derive from an adult with diffuse large B cell lymphoma. Each CDR3 is given with its conserved first and last residue.

V gene: TRBV5-1
J gene: TRBJ2-2
CDR3 protein: CASSSTNTGELFF

V gene: TRBV10-3
J gene: TRBJ2-3
CDR3 protein: CAISEWTSDTQYF

V gene: TRBV11-2
J gene: TRBJ2-7
CDR3 protein: CASSFDRGGQYF

V gene: TRBV7-2
J gene: TRBJ2-7
CDR3 protein: CASSLDGGREQYF

V gene: TRBV4-3
J gene: TRBJ1-1
CDR3 protein: CASSQDTGQVRNTEAFF

V gene: TRBV25-1
J gene: TRBJ1-1
CDR3 protein: CASSERGAIPEAFF

V gene: TRBV6-6
J gene: TRBJ1-4
CDR3 protein: CASRPGLYGEGEKLFF

V gene: TRBV21-1
J gene: TRBJ1-1
CDR3 protein: CASSKALGGRTEAFF

V gene: TRBV7-9
J gene: TRBJ1-2
CDR3 protein: CASSRDYGYTF

V gene: TRBV27
J gene: TRBJ2-7
CDR3 protein: CAVREGLYEQYF

V gene: TRBV30
J gene: TRBJ1-1
CDR3 protein: CAWSVSGYRPFF

V gene: TRBV14
J gene: TRBJ2-7
CDR3 protein: CASSHTGRFSYEQYF

V gene: TRBV28
J gene: TRBJ2-7
CDR3 protein: CASRYTGAQEQYF

V gene: TRBV4-3
J gene: TRBJ2-2
CDR3 protein: CASSRRQGYTGELFF

V gene: TRBV11-2
J gene: TRBJ2-3
CDR3 protein: CASSLEEGGVTDTQYF

V gene: TRBV2
J gene: TRBJ1-4
CDR3 protein: CASRERTGGNEKLFF

V gene: TRBV5-1
J gene: TRBJ2-3
CDR3 protein: CASSLDLAGATDTQYF

V gene: TRBV7-8
J gene: TRBJ2-5
CDR3 protein: CASSRTRQYQETQYF

V gene: TRBV7-9
J gene: TRBJ1-2
CDR3 protein: CASTRGGQENGYTF

V gene: TRBV5-1
J gene: TRBJ1-1
CDR3 protein: CASSPGTGGFTEAFF

V gene: TRBV19
J gene: TRBJ1-1
CDR3 protein: CASRQTGGNTEAFF

V gene: TRBV5-1
J gene: TRBJ2-7
CDR3 protein: CASRLNGGYHEQYF

V gene: TRBV20-1
J gene: TRBJ2-1
CDR3 protein: CSASEFNEQFF

V gene: TRBV28
J gene: TRBJ2-3
CDR3 protein: CASGTGTDTQYF

V gene: TRBV27
J gene: TRBJ1-1
CDR3 protein: CASSLSRGWSTEAFF

V gene: TRBV5-6
J gene: TRBJ2-1
CDR3 protein: CASSSLLVAGGENEQFF

V gene: TRBV7-9
J gene: TRBJ1-4
CDR3 protein: CASSYYRGLNEKLFF

V gene: TRBV30
J gene: TRBJ1-4
CDR3 protein: CAWSRGAKGTNEKLFF

V gene: TRBV28
J gene: TRBJ1-1
CDR3 protein: CASSSHLGGNTEAFF

V gene: TRBV29-1
J gene: TRBJ2-5
CDR3 protein: CSGQGETQYF

V gene: TRBV5-1
J gene: TRBJ1-1
CDR3 protein: CASRMNTEAFF

V gene: TRBV14
J gene: TRBJ2-1
CDR3 protein: CASSQPFYGGYNEQFF

V gene: TRBV19
J gene: TRBJ1-5
CDR3 protein: CASRTGTGGTQPQHF

V gene: TRBV9
J gene: TRBJ2-2
CDR3 protein: CASSPRGRTGELFF

V gene: TRBV15
J gene: TRBJ1-2
CDR3 protein: CATSRADRECTF

V gene: TRBV7-2
J gene: TRBJ2-7
CDR3 protein: CASSSAGAYEQYF

V gene: TRBV7-8
J gene: TRBJ2-2
CDR3 protein: CASRSLGTSRTGELFF

V gene: TRBV5-6
J gene: TRBJ1-2
CDR3 protein: CASSLGGQGNYGYTF

V gene: TRBV27
J gene: TRBJ1-4
CDR3 protein: CASSQRDRAEKLFF

V gene: TRBV7-9
J gene: TRBJ1-3
CDR3 protein: CASSANAVPGNTIYF

V gene: TRBV19
J gene: TRBJ2-7
CDR3 protein: CASSRGTRGSYEQYF

V gene: TRBV5-4
J gene: TRBJ1-2
CDR3 protein: CASSHRESYYGYTF

V gene: TRBV27
J gene: TRBJ1-1
CDR3 protein: CASSRGTDEAFF

V gene: TRBV7-3
J gene: TRBJ2-3
CDR3 protein: CASSPGLAGRSDTQYF

V gene: TRBV29-1
J gene: TRBJ2-1
CDR3 protein: CSVMGGPFSYNEQFF

V gene: TRBV5-4
J gene: TRBJ2-5
CDR3 protein: CASSLGGSGQRETQYF

V gene: TRBV7-2
J gene: TRBJ1-5
CDR3 protein: CASSSYREFSNQPQHF

V gene: TRBV11-2
J gene: TRBJ1-1
CDR3 protein: CASSPQGGLYTEAFF

V gene: TRBV6-5
J gene: TRBJ1-1
CDR3 protein: CASHSGQANTEAFF

V gene: TRBV7-6
J gene: TRBJ1-3
CDR3 protein: CASSPGFSGNTIYF

V gene: TRBV27
J gene: TRBJ2-2
CDR3 protein: CASSSLLFAGELFF

V gene: TRBV6-1
J gene: TRBJ2-7
CDR3 protein: CASISGQGRNEQYF

V gene: TRBV11-2
J gene: TRBJ2-7
CDR3 protein: CASSLAGQLYEQYF

V gene: TRBV28
J gene: TRBJ2-7
CDR3 protein: CASETRDRAYEQYF